Below, 32 T cell receptor beta chains from the same sample are listed, as sequenced in a study of cytomegalovirus exposure and HLA in healthy donors. The PCR contained 60 Vbeta and 13 Jbeta primers. Data came from immunoSEQ multiplex PCR; TCRdb stores just in-frame clones and leaves some out. The sample has approximately 72,000 clones, roughly 79% seen once; the top ten hold 5.5% to 7%. Sequencing was carried out using PBMCs. The receptor source for this set is a male donor in good health and CMV-seropositive.

This chain uses TRBV27 with TRBJ2-2; D perhaps matches TRBD2 (6 bases). From germline, CDR1 is MNHEY and CDR2 SMNVEV (reference sequence). This CDR3 is built from 15 residues. The V end lost 0 bases, the J end lost 5 bases, and 10 bases lay between the germline ends. Here the CDR3 reads CASSLSWGGTGELFF. In DNA, the CDR3 is TGTGCCAGCAGTTTATCCTGGGGAGGAACCGGGGAGCTGTTTTTT.

As DNA, the CDR3 is TGTGCCAGCAGTTTAGAGCGGCGTTCCTACGAGCAGTACTTC. It yields the protein CASSLERRSYEQYF. V usage is TRBV27 and J usage is TRBJ2-7; tentative D call: TRBD2 (5 bases). Trimming took off 2 bases at V and 1 base at J, with 9 bases between the two ends. Germline assignment: CDR1 MNHEY and CDR2 SMNVEV (reference sequence). There are 14 residues in the CDR3.

This clone was found a few times. V gene TRBV6-1 combines with J gene TRBJ2-2; 7 nucleotides line up with TRBD2. This CDR3 has 17 amino acids. Germline trimming cut 3 bases from V and 1 base from J; bases unmatched to any gene: 8. Germline values: CDR1 MNHNS, CDR2 SASEGT. CDR3 nucleotide sequence: TGTGCCAGCAGTGATGAGGGCGGGAGAAGGAACACCGGGGAGCTGTTTTTT. Its translation: CASSDEGGRRNTGELFF.

Note on this clone: The sample has other DNA sequences that encode this CDR3 too. The chain carries TRBV5-4 and TRBJ2-7, with 7 bases lining up with TRBD2. Germline CDR1 is SGHNT and CDR2 is YYREEE (reference sequence). J lost 4 bases, V lost 2 bases, and 12 bases had no gene match. This CDR3 region has 16 residues. CDR3 loop: CASSLALAGVIYEQYF. CDR3 DNA sequence: TGTGCCAGCAGCTTAGCCCTGGCGGGAGTGATATACGAGCAGTACTTC.

The genes are TRBV6-5 and TRBJ2-3; TRBD2 agrees at 8 bases. Germline CDR1 MNHEY, CDR2 SVGAGI. The junction had 7 bases not matched to a gene; V was cut back by 3 bases and J by 2 bases. This CDR3 region has 16 residues. The DNA of the CDR3 is TGTGCCAGCAGTTATCAGTTAGCGGGGATCACAGATACGCAGTATTTT. Amino acid sequence: CASSYQLAGITDTQYF.

The V call is TRBV2, the J call TRBJ2-7; D is perhaps TRBD1 (5 bases). Germline CDR1 reads SNHLY; CDR2 reads FYNNEI. Trimming removed 4 bases from V and 4 bases from J, with 17 bases in between. The CDR3 extends over 15 amino acids. The CDR3 reads CASSGGKRGKYEQYF. In DNA, the CDR3 is TGTGCCAGCAGTGGGGGCAAGCGTGGGAAATACGAGCAGTACTTC.

The chain uses TRBV7-8 and TRBJ1-5; D gene ambiguous. V was trimmed by 8 bases and J by 10 bases, leaving 15 bases between them. Germline CDR1 and CDR2: SGHVS and FQNEAQ. The CDR3 is 12 residues long. The CDR3 nucleotides are TGTGCCAGCGGACTGAGTCTGGGACCCCAGCATTTT. This encodes CASGLSLGPQHF.

The chain employs TRBV5-1 and TRBJ1-1; D is ambiguous. The CDR3 sequence is 14 residues long. CDR1 SGHRS and CDR2 YFSETQ come from the germline V gene. The germline V and J ends were trimmed by 2 bases and 1 base, with 9 bases remaining between them. The CDR3 DNA is TGCGCCAGCAGCTTTGGGCCAACGAACACTGAAGCTTTCTTT. This gives the protein CASSFGPTNTEAFF.

The chain links TRBV5-1 to TRBJ2-7, with 8 bases matching TRBD2. This CDR3 is 15 amino acids long. The V segment lost 4 bases and the J segment 3 bases; nucleotides outside the gene matches: 9. Germline V gene lookup returns CDR1 SGHRS and CDR2 YFSETQ. CDR3 sequence reads: CASSRRGSGNYEQYF. The CDR3 DNA reads as TGCGCCAGCAGCCGTCGTGGTAGCGGGAACTACGAGCAGTACTTC.

Written as DNA, the CDR3 is TGTGCCAGCGCACTAGCGGGGGGTTTCACAGATACGCAGTATTTT. Translating it yields CASALAGGFTDTQYF. The chain links TRBV7-9 to TRBJ2-3, with 12 bases that match TRBD2. With 8 bases clipped from V and 2 bases from J, the junction kept 5 bases outside the gene matches. CDR1 is SEHNR, CDR2 FQNEAQ, per germline (reference sequence). The CDR3 spans 15 residues.

The J gene is TRBJ2-1, the V gene TRBV7-2; TRBD1 matches at 8 bases. Germline CDR1 reads SGHTA; CDR2 reads FQGNSA. The CDR3 is made up of 15 amino acids. J gave up 6 bases and V 3 bases, and 7 bases lay outside the gene matches. CDR3 loop: CASSFYQGAVNEQFF. DNA for the CDR3: TGTGCCAGCAGCTTCTATCAGGGGGCGGTCAATGAGCAGTTCTTC. Full variable domain (missing parts from reference TRBV7-2 and TRBJ2-1): GAGVSQSPSNKVTEKGKDVELRCDPISGHTALYWYRQSLGQGLEFLIYFQGNSAPDKSGLPSDRFSAERTGGSVSTLTIQRTQQEDSAVYLCASSFYQGAVNEQFFGPGTRLTVL.

The chain has TRBV6-1 and TRBJ2-7; weak D call: TRBD1 (6 bases). Germline values: CDR1 MNHNS, CDR2 SASEGT. Trimming took off 2 bases at V and 7 bases at J, with 18 bases between the two ends. The CDR3 has 15 amino acids. Here the CDR3 DNA reads TGTGCCAGCAGTGAATCGGCAGGGGTGCAGGAAGAGCAGTACTTC. It encodes CASSESAGVQEEQYF.

The chain recombines TRBV27 with TRBJ2-3, with TRBD2 matching 8 bases. CDR1 and CDR2 (germline): MNHEY, SMNVEV (reference sequence). Unmatched junction bases numbered 8, after V lost 6 bases and J lost 0 bases. This CDR3 contains 16 residues. In DNA form, the CDR3 reads TGTGCCAGCAGCCGGAATAGCGGGGTTAGCACAGATACGCAGTATTTT. It is translated as CASSRNSGVSTDTQYF.

This clone has only one observation. CDR3 sequence (DNA): TGTGCCAGCACCCATGGGGCAGGGACCTACGAGCAGTACTTC. Protein sequence: CASTHGAGTYEQYF. The V gene is TRBV28, the J gene TRBJ2-7; TRBD1 might be the D (5 bases). This CDR3 spans 14 amino acids. CDR1 and CDR2 from the germline V gene are MDHEN and SYDVKM. V was trimmed by 7 bases and J by 2 bases, leaving 15 bases between them.

The chain carries TRBV6-5 and TRBJ2-7; a weak D match, TRBD1 (5 bases). With 6 bases removed from V and 2 bases from J, the gap between germline ends came to 11 bases. The CDR3 totals 13 residues. CDR1 MNHEY and CDR2 SVGAGI come from the germline V gene. CDR3 in DNA: TGTGCCAGCAGAGACAGCAACCCCTACGAGCAGTACTTC. Amino acids: CASRDSNPYEQYF.

This clone was observed a few times. The chain combines TRBV7-2 with TRBJ2-5; 7 nucleotides align to TRBD2. Germline V lookup: CDR1 SGHTA, CDR2 FQGNSA. The CDR3 extends over 12 amino acids. The V gene end was trimmed by 5 bases and the J gene end by 6 bases; junction bases not matched to a gene: 3. In nucleotides, the CDR3 is TGTGCCAGCAGCGGCGGGGGAAAGACCCAGTACTTC. Translated: CASSGGGKTQYF.

The genes are TRBV6-4 and TRBJ2-3; TRBD2 matches at 7 bases. The J segment lost 4 bases and the V segment lost 4 bases, leaving 5 bases of the junction unmatched. The CDR3 is 14 residues long. The germline V gene has CDR1 MRHNA and CDR2 SNTAGT. This CDR3 is CASSGLADPDTQYF. In DNA form, the CDR3 reads TGTGCCAGCAGTGGACTAGCAGATCCAGATACGCAGTATTTT.

J is TRBJ1-5 and V is TRBV27; the D is unclear. CDR3 length: 14 amino acids. Germline V gene lookup returns CDR1 MNHEY and CDR2 SMNVEV (reference sequence). Trimming stripped 2 bases from V and 9 bases from J, with 14 bases between. The CDR3 region is CASSLRESVGPQHF. DNA for the CDR3: TGTGCCAGCAGTTTACGCGAGTCGGTCGGGCCCCAGCATTTT.

J is TRBJ1-1 and V is TRBV14; possibly TRBD1 for D (5 bases). The ends were cut back, 1 base at V and 4 bases at J, with 16 bases in the middle. This CDR3 contains 16 residues. CDR1 is SGHDN, CDR2 FVKESK, per germline. The CDR3 nucleotides are TGTGCCAGCAGCCAAGTTCGAGGACATTGGGCCACTGAAGCTTTCTTT. This gives the protein CASSQVRGHWATEAFF. Looking up the rest from reference TRBV14 and TRBJ1-1 gives the full variable domain: EAGVTQFPSHSVIEKGQTVTLRCDPISGHDNLYWYRRVMGKEIKFLLHFVKESKQDESGMPNNRFLAERTGGTYSTLKVQPAELEDSGVYFCASSQVRGHWATEAFFGQGTRLTVV.

The chain couples TRBV9 to TRBJ2-5; D call uncertain. The V end lost 0 bases, the J end lost 1 base, and 10 bases lay between the germline ends. From germline, CDR1 is SGDLS and CDR2 YYNGEE. The CDR3 is made up of 15 amino acids. Written as DNA, the CDR3 is TGTGCCAGCAGCGTAGGAGGAATAGTCCAAGAGACCCAGTACTTC. Protein sequence: CASSVGGIVQETQYF. Full variable domain (rest looked up from reference TRBV9 and TRBJ2-5): DSGVTQTPKHLITATGQRVTLRCSPRSGDLSVYWYQQSLDQGLQFLIQYYNGEERAKGNILERFSAQQFPDLHSELNLSSLELGDSALYFCASSVGGIVQETQYFGPGTRLLVL.

CDR3 sequence (DNA): TGTGCCAGCACCGTGACAGGGAGGAATGAGCAGTTCTTC. It encodes CASTVTGRNEQFF. The V gene is TRBV25-1, the J gene TRBJ2-1, with a possible D match to TRBD1 (7 bases). Germline values: CDR1 MGHDK, CDR2 SYGVNS. Trimming took off 7 bases at V and 7 bases at J, with 14 bases between the two ends. This CDR3 has 13 residues.

The table lists this clone with a few counts. The genes are TRBV18 and TRBJ2-3, with D uncertain. The CDR3 contains 17 residues. The germline V gene has CDR1 KGHSH and CDR2 LQKENI. V lost 0 bases and J 3 bases, leaving 16 bases between the germline ends. CDR3 DNA: TGTGCCAGCTCACCACCTGTTTCAGGCACCAAAACAGATACGCAGTATTTT. The encoded protein is CASSPPVSGTKTDTQYF.

As concerns this clone: Other nucleotide sequences from this sample produce the same CDR3. The chain links TRBV28 to TRBJ1-2; TRBD1 agrees at 7 bases. The CDR3 consists of 17 residues. Losses at the gene ends were 9 bases for V and 7 bases for J; bases not matched to a gene: 23. CDR1 MDHEN and CDR2 SYDVKM come from the germline V gene. In nucleotides, the CDR3 is TGTGCCAGTAGATTAACCGGGACAGCTGTCACGAGGGGTGGCTACACCTTC. Its translation: CASRLTGTAVTRGGYTF.

This sequence joins TRBV6-5 and TRBJ2-5; the match to TRBD2 covers 14 bases. The CDR3 covers 12 residues. J was trimmed by 13 bases and V by 6 bases; bases with no gene match: 4. Germline CDR1 and CDR2: MNHEY and SVGAGI. The CDR3 nucleotides read TGTGCCAGCAGCGGGACTAGCGGGAGTCGGTACTTC. Translation: CASSGTSGSRYF.

This clone was found once. The V and J genes are TRBV9 and TRBJ1-3; D unclear. The CDR3 is made up of 15 amino acids. Germline-derived CDR1 and CDR2 are SGDLS and YYNGEE. V lost 0 bases and J 0 bases, leaving 7 bases between the germline ends. The CDR3 sequence: CASSVAAVSGNTIYF. DNA for the CDR3: TGTGCCAGCAGCGTAGCTGCGGTCTCTGGAAACACCATATATTTT.

This chain joins TRBV2 and TRBJ2-5, with 8 nucleotides matching TRBD2. Looked up from germline, CDR1 is SNHLY and CDR2 is FYNNEI. The CDR3 runs to 12 residues. CDR3 DNA sequence: TGTGCTACGGGGGGGCAGGGGGAGACCCAGTACTTC. Translation gives CATGGQGETQYF.

This chain connects TRBV27 to TRBJ2-4, with 7 bases that match TRBD2. Germline values: CDR1 MNHEY, CDR2 SMNVEV (reference sequence). CDR3 size: 14 residues. The J segment lost 5 bases and the V segment lost 3 bases, leaving 4 bases of the junction unmatched. CDR3 in amino acids: CASSFPGLQNIQYF. The CDR3 nucleotides are TGTGCCAGCAGTTTTCCGGGACTACAAAACATTCAGTACTTC.

The genes are TRBV2 and TRBJ2-2; 10 nucleotides line up with TRBD1. The CDR3 has 14 residues. With V trimmed by 11 bases and J by 4 bases, 7 bases remained unmatched. Germline loops: CDR1 SNHLY, CDR2 FYNNEI. As DNA, the CDR3 is TGTGCCCAGGGACAGGGGACCAGCACCGGGGAGCTGTTTTTT. Its translation: CAQGQGTSTGELFF.

The chain is built from TRBV6-5 and TRBJ1-3; D possibly corresponds to TRBD1 (6 bases). The germline V gene has CDR1 MNHEY and CDR2 SVGAGI. Trimming took 7 bases from V and 4 from J, leaving 17 bases between them. CDR3 length: 15 amino acids. The DNA for the CDR3 is TGTGCCAGCACCGACAGGCCACTTCTGGGAAACACCATATATTTT. The encoded protein is CASTDRPLLGNTIYF.

V gene TRBV5-1 combines with J gene TRBJ2-2, with 8 bases that match TRBD1. Unmatched junction bases numbered 3, after V lost 3 bases and J lost 2 bases. CDR1 and CDR2 from the germline V gene are SGHRS and YFSETQ. The CDR3 loop spans 15 amino acids. The CDR3, as DNA: TGCGCCAGCAGCTGGGACAGGTCTAACACCGGGGAGCTGTTTTTT. Amino acid sequence: CASSWDRSNTGELFF.

CDR3 loop: CASTRDSSGANVLTF. The CDR3 coding sequence is TGTGCCAGCACCCGAGACAGCTCTGGGGCCAACGTCCTGACTTTC. The chain carries TRBV7-9 and TRBJ2-6; D might be TRBD1 (5 bases). The V gene's germline CDR1 is SEHNR and CDR2 FQNEAQ (reference sequence). The CDR3 loop spans 15 amino acids. V lost 7 bases, J lost 0 bases, and 10 bases lay in between.

V is TRBV28 and J is TRBJ1-1; 8 nucleotides line up with TRBD1. Germline CDR1 reads MDHEN; CDR2 reads SYDVKM. This CDR3 is built from 14 residues. With 6 bases clipped from V and 4 bases from J, the junction kept 7 bases outside the gene matches. The CDR3 nucleotides are TGTGCCAGCAGGACAGGGGAGGATAGCACTGAAGCTTTCTTT. Its translation: CASRTGEDSTEAFF.